These T cell receptor beta chains were read from a single sample in a study of cytomegalovirus exposure and HLA in healthy donors. Sequencing used immunoSEQ multiplex PCR; TCRdb keeps in-frame clones, though not all of them. The table shows about 110,000 clones, with roughly 70% occurring only once. The sequencing sample was made of PBMCs. The receptors were gathered from a woman aged 40 to 50 in good health and CMV-seropositive. The CDR3 runs from the conserved cysteine through the conserved F or W. Each record gives: J gene, D gene, V gene, clone size, CDR3 protein, CDR3 DNA. The D gene is left open where the match is weak. Expanded clones get a size class; other rows say once, few or many, or leave the size out.

TRBJ1-4	NA	TRBV30	NA	CAWRNGASLTNEKLFF	TGTGCCTGGAGGAATGGGGCGAGCTTAACTAATGAAAAACTGTTTTTT
TRBJ1-6	TRBD1	TRBV4-2	NA	CASSQNTGTDNSPLHF	TGTGCCAGCAGCCAGAATACCGGGACAGATAATTCACCCCTCCACTTT
TRBJ1-1	TRBD1	TRBV19	NA	CASRLMGRGSGTEAFF	TGTGCCAGTAGACTGATGGGCAGGGGGTCAGGCACTGAAGCTTTCTTT
TRBJ2-2	TRBD1	TRBV7-3	NA	CASSLSAGDRGGGELFF	TGTGCCAGCAGCTTATCGGCGGGGGACAGGGGAGGCGGGGAGCTGTTTTTT
TRBJ2-1	TRBD2	TRBV13	NA	CASSSSTSGLSSYNEQFF	TGTGCCAGCAGCTCGTCGACTAGCGGGCTATCCTCCTACAATGAGCAGTTCTTC
TRBJ2-1	TRBD1	TRBV29-1	NA	CSVDDRGYNEQFF	TGCAGCGTTGATGACAGGGGATACAATGAGCAGTTCTTC
TRBJ2-3	NA	TRBV18	NA	CASSPFQGTDTQYF	TGTGCCAGCTCACCCTTTCAGGGCACAGATACGCAGTATTTT
TRBJ2-1	TRBD2	TRBV6-5	NA	CASSYTGGPNEQFF	TGTGCCAGCAGTTACACGGGGGGGCCTAATGAGCAGTTCTTC
TRBJ1-2	NA	TRBV19	NA	CATEEAGSTSGYTF	TGTGCAACCGAGGAGGCGGGATCTACGTCTGGCTACACCTTC
TRBJ1-5	TRBD1	TRBV4-3	NA	CASSPRQGDQPQHF	TGCGCCAGCAGCCCGCGACAGGGCGATCAGCCCCAGCATTTT
TRBJ1-5	NA	TRBV19	NA	CAGGGGINQPQHF	TGTGCCGGGGGGGGCGGAATCAATCAGCCCCAGCATTTT
TRBJ2-7	NA	TRBV27	NA	CASTSGLGEQYF	TGTGCCAGCACGTCCGGACTTGGCGAGCAGTACTTC
TRBJ1-5	NA	TRBV7-9	few	CSSSLTGNQPQHF	TGTTCCAGCAGCCTAACGGGCAATCAGCCCCAGCATTTT
TRBJ2-1	TRBD2	TRBV7-9	few	CASSLGLATYNEQFF	TGTGCCAGCAGCTTAGGACTAGCGACCTACAATGAGCAGTTCTTC
TRBJ1-1	TRBD1	TRBV9	NA	CASSAGGRTEAFF	TGTGCCAGCAGCGCAGGGGGCAGGACTGAAGCTTTCTTT
TRBJ1-1	NA	TRBV2	NA	CASHRNEGNTEAFF	TGTGCCAGCCACCGGAATGAGGGGAACACTGAAGCTTTCTTT
TRBJ2-7	NA	TRBV9	NA	CASSVEAGLSYEQYF	TGTGCCAGCAGCGTAGAGGCGGGGCTCTCCTACGAGCAGTACTTC
TRBJ1-2	TRBD1	TRBV30	NA	CAWSWDRGFYGYTF	TGTGCCTGGAGTTGGGACAGGGGGTTCTATGGCTACACCTTC
TRBJ2-7	TRBD1	TRBV7-9	few	CASSPRTGGGEQYF	TGTGCCAGCAGCCCGAGGACAGGGGGCGGCGAGCAGTACTTC
TRBJ1-4	NA	TRBV30	NA	CAWSVRPNLPAGKLFF	TGTGCCTGGAGTGTAAGGCCGAACCTTCCGGCGGGAAAACTGTTTTTT
TRBJ1-2	NA	TRBV4-1	NA	CASSQGLQTNYGYTF	TGCGCCAGCAGCCAGGGCCTCCAGACGAACTATGGCTACACCTTC
TRBJ1-4	NA	TRBV2	NA	CASQGESEKLFF	TGTGCCAGTCAGGGTGAAAGTGAAAAACTGTTTTTT
TRBJ1-2	NA	TRBV5-6	NA	CASGGVNYGYTF	TGTGCCAGCGGCGGGGTTAACTATGGCTACACCTTC
TRBJ2-7	NA	TRBV20-1	NA	CSVPRGYEQYF	TGCAGTGTTCCCAGGGGCTACGAGCAGTACTTC